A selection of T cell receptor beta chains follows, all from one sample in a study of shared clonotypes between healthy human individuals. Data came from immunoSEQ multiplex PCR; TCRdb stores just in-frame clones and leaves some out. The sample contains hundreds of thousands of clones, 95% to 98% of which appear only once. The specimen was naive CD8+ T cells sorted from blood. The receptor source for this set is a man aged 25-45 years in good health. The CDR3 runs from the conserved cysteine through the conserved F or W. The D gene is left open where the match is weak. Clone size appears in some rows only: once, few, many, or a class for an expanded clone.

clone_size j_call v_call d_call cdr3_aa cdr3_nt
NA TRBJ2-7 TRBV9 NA CASSGTANIYEQYF TGTGCCAGCAGCGGGACAGCCAATATCTACGAGCAGTACTTC
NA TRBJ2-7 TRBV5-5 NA CASSFRETVYEQYF TGTGCCAGCAGCTTTAGGGAGACAGTCTACGAGCAGTACTTC
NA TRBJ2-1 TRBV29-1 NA CSVDEYEQFF TGCAGCGTTGATGAGTATGAGCAGTTCTTC
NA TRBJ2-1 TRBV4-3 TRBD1 CASSQDPTGTGGSNEQFF TGCGCCAGCAGCCAAGATCCAACCGGGACAGGGGGTAGCAATGAGCAGTTCTTC
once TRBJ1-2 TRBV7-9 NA CASSFRQVYGYTF TGTGCCAGCAGCTTCAGACAGGTCTATGGCTACACCTTC
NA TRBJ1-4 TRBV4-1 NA CASSQEDWAEKLFF TGCGCCAGCAGCCAAGAGGACTGGGCAGAAAAACTGTTTTTT
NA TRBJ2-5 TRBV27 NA CASSFFGNGEQETQYF TGTGCCAGCAGTTTTTTCGGGAACGGAGAACAAGAGACCCAGTACTTC
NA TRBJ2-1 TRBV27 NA CASTTWGAGASRGNEQFF TGTGCCAGCACCACCTGGGGCGCAGGGGCCTCGCGTGGCAATGAGCAGTTCTTC
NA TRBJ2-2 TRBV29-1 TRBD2 CSVESQAGKGGELFF TGCAGCGTTGAATCACAAGCGGGGAAAGGCGGGGAGCTGTTTTTT
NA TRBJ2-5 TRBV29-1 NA CSVEGGHYNEETQYF TGCAGCGTTGAAGGAGGGCACTACAATGAAGAGACCCAGTACTTC
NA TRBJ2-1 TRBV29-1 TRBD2 CSVEIAGGADEQFF TGCAGCGTTGAAATCGCGGGAGGTGCGGATGAGCAGTTCTTC
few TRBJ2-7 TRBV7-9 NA CASSPRQGPIYEQYF TGTGCCAGCAGCCCACGCCAGGGCCCAATCTACGAGCAGTACTTC
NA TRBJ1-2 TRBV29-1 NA CSVRTGKYDYGYTF TGCAGCGTTCGAACAGGGAAGTACGACTATGGCTACACCTTC
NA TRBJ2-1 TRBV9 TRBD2 CASSPAGVSYNEQFF TGTGCCAGCAGCCCAGCGGGAGTGTCCTACAATGAGCAGTTCTTC
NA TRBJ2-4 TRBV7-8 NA CASSSSSLNIQYF TGTGCCAGCAGTTCAAGTTCATTAAACATTCAGTACTTC
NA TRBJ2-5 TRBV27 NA CASSLRGLASETQYF TGTGCCAGCAGTTTAAGGGGACTGGCCTCGGAGACCCAGTACTTC
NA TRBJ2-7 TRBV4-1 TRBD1 CASREDRGRSEQYF TGCGCCAGCAGAGAAGACAGGGGACGGAGCGAGCAGTACTTC
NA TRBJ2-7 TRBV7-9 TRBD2 CASSSETSQVLYEQYF TGTGCCAGCAGCTCCGAGACTAGCCAAGTTCTATACGAGCAGTACTTC
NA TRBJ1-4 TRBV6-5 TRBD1 CASSYRTGMREKLFF TGTGCCAGCAGTTACCGGACAGGCATGCGAGAAAAACTGTTTTTT
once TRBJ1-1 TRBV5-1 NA CASSFQPEGLNTEAFF TGCGCCAGCAGCTTCCAACCGGAGGGACTGAACACTGAAGCTTTCTTT
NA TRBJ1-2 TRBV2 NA CASSERLGANYGYTF TGTGCCAGCAGTGAAAGGTTAGGGGCTAACTATGGCTACACCTTC
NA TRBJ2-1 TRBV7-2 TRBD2 CASSLVASGGNEQFF TGTGCCAGCAGCTTAGTGGCTAGCGGGGGGAATGAGCAGTTCTTC
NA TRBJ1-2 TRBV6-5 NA CASSPGEYGYTF TGTGCCAGCAGTCCGGGAGAATATGGCTACACCTTC
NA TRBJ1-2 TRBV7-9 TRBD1 CASSSDRGRDYGYTF TGTGCCAGCAGCTCAGACAGGGGGCGCGACTATGGCTACACCTTC
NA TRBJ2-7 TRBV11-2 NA CASSLDFGRDEQYF TGTGCCAGCAGCCTCGACTTTGGCCGTGACGAGCAGTACTTC
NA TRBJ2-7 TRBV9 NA CASSASSYEQYF TGTGCCAGCAGCGCCAGCTCCTACGAGCAGTACTTC
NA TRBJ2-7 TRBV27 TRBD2 CASSSRTPMAGARYEQYF TGTGCCAGCAGTTCTAGAACTCCGATGGCGGGAGCTCGCTACGAGCAGTACTTC
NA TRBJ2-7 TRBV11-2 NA CASSFGSGYEQYF TGTGCCAGCAGCTTCGGGTCCGGCTACGAGCAGTACTTC
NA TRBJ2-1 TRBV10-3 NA CAILDGTYNEQFF TGTGCCATCTTAGACGGTACCTACAATGAGCAGTTCTTC
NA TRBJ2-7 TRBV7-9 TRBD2 CASSSSGTTYEQYF TGTGCCAGCAGCTCGAGCGGGACGACCTACGAGCAGTACTTC
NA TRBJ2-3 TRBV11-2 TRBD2 CASSLPVREGSPDTQYF TGTGCCAGCAGCTTACCCGTCCGGGAGGGTTCGCCAGATACGCAGTATTTT
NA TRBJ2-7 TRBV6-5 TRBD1 CASSSLRTGTYEQYF TGTGCCAGCAGTAGCCTTAGGACAGGGACCTACGAGCAGTACTTC
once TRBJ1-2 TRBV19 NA CASSIGLTNQTYGYTF TGTGCCAGTAGTATCGGCTTGACAAATCAGACCTATGGCTACACCTTC
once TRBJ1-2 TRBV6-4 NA CASSDSSGDYGYTF TGTGCCAGCAGTGACTCAAGTGGGGACTATGGCTACACCTTC
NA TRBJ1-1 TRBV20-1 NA CSAIIGAFF TGCAGTGCCATAATAGGAGCTTTCTTT
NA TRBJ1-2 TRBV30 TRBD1 CAWRGQGGGYTF TGTGCCTGGAGGGGACAGGGAGGGGGCTACACCTTC
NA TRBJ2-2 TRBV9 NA CASSVARVAENTGELFF TGTGCCAGCAGCGTAGCCCGGGTGGCGGAGAACACCGGGGAGCTGTTTTTT
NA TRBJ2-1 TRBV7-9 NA CASSGKGPPKGEQFF TGTGCCAGCAGCGGAAAGGGGCCTCCTAAGGGTGAGCAGTTCTTC
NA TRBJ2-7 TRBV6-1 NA CASSEYWGLYEQYF TGTGCCAGCAGTGAATACTGGGGGCTCTACGAGCAGTACTTC
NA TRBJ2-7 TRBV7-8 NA CASTYGGLSYEQYF TGTGCCAGCACGTACGGGGGCCTCTCCTACGAGCAGTACTTC
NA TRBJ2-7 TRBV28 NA CASSFPGEHYEQYF TGTGCCAGCAGTTTTCCGGGAGAGCACTACGAGCAGTACTTC
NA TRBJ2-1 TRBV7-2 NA CASSLNRGGNNEQFF TGTGCCAGCAGCTTAAACCGCGGGGGCAACAATGAGCAGTTCTTC
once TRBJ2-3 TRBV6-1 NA CASRPGGRGDTQYF TGTGCCAGCAGGCCAGGGGGGCGGGGAGATACGCAGTATTTT
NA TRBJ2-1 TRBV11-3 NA CASSPGGNEQFF TGTGCCAGCAGCCCCGGAGGGAATGAGCAGTTCTTC
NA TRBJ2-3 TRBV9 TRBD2 CASSVGLAGASDTQYF TGTGCCAGCAGCGTAGGTCTAGCGGGAGCGTCAGATACGCAGTATTTT
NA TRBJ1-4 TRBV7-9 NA CASSLTGGEKLFF TGTGCCAGCAGCTTAACTGGAGGAGAAAAACTGTTTTTT
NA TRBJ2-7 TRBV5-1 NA CASSFRLGNEQYF TGCGCCAGCAGCTTCAGACTAGGAAACGAGCAGTACTTC
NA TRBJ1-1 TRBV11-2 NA CASSRNDFDYTEAFF TGTGCCAGCAGCCGTAACGATTTTGACTACACTGAAGCTTTCTTT
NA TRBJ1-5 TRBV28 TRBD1 CASSPGPGTGSNQPQHF TGTGCCAGCAGTCCGGGGCCCGGGACAGGGAGCAATCAGCCCCAGCATTTT
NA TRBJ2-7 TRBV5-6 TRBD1 CASSYGTGTLEGPYEQYF TGTGCCAGCAGCTACGGGACAGGGACGTTGGAAGGGCCTTACGAGCAGTACTTC
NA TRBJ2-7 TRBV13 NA CASSITGVGEQYF TGTGCCAGCAGCATCACGGGAGTTGGCGAGCAGTACTTC
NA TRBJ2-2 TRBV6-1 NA CASSGVLDGSNTGELFF TGTGCCAGCAGTGGAGTCCTGGACGGCTCGAACACCGGGGAGCTGTTTTTT